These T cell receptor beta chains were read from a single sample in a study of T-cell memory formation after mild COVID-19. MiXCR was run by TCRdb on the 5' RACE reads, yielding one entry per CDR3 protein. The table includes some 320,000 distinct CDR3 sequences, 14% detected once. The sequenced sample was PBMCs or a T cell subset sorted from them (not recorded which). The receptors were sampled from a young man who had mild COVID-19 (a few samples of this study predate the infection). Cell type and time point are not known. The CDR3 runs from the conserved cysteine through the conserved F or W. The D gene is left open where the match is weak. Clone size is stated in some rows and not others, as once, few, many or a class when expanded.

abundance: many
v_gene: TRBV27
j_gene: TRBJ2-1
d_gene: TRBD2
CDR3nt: TGTGCCAGCAGGGGTACGGGGGCGGTTTTCCAGCGGGGGGCCCTTGTAGGCAATGAGCAGTTCTTC
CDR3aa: CASRGTGAVFQRGALVGNEQFF

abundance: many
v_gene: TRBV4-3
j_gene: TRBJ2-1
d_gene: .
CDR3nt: TGCGCCAGCAGCCAAGAGGTACCTCGAATTAGGGCTTCTGGGGGTGAGCAGTTCTTC
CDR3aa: CASSQEVPRIRASGGEQFF

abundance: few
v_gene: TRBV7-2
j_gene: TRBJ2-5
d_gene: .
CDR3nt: TGTGCCAGCAGCACTCCCGGACTTGCCGCCACCCAGTACTTC
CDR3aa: CASSTPGLAATQYF

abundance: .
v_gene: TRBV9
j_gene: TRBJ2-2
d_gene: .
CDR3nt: TGTGCCAGCACCCGTAGGAGGATCGCGAACACCGGGGAGCTGTTTTTT
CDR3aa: CASTRRRIANTGELFF

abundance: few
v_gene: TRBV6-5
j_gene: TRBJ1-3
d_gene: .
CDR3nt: TGTGCCAGCAGTTCCCCCTCTGGAAACACCATATATTTT
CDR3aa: CASSSPSGNTIYF

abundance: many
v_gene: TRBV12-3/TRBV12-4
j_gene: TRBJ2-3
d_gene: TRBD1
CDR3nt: TGTGCCAGCAGTCACTCGGACAGGGGAGATACGCAGTATTTT
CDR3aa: CASSHSDRGDTQYF

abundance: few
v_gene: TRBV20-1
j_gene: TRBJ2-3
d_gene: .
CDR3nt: TGCAGTGCCCACATATCTAGCACAGATACGCAGTATTTT
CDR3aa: CSAHISSTDTQYF

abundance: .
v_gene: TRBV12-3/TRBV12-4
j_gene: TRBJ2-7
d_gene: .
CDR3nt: TGTGCCAGCAGCCCTGGATCCGAGCAGTACTTC
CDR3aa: CASSPGSEQYF

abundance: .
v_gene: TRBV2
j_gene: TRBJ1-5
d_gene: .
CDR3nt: TGTGCCAGCGGAGGGACGGGCAATCAGCCCCAGCATTTT
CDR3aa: CASGGTGNQPQHF

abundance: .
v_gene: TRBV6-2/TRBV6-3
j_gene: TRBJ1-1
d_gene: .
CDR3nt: TGTGCCAGCAGTTACGCAGGGTTTCGCACTGAAGCTTTCTTT
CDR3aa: CASSYAGFRTEAFF

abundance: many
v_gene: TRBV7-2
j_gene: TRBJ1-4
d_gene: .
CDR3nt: TGTGCCAGCAGCTTAGGGGGTGGACGGGCGAATGAAAAACTGTTTTTT
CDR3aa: CASSLGGGRANEKLFF

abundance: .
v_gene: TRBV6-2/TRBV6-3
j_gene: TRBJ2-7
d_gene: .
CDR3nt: TGTGCCAGCAGCCCCGAGGTTTGGGACTTCTACTCCTACGAGCAGTACTTC
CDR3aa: CASSPEVWDFYSYEQYF

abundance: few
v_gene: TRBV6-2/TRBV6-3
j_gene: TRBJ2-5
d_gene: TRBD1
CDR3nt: TGTGCCAGCAGTTATAGGGGACAGGGGCCAGCGACCCAGTACTTC
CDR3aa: CASSYRGQGPATQYF

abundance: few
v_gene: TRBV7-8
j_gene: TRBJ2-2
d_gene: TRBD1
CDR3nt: TGTGCCAGCAGCTTGGTCACAGGGGCGAACACCGGGGAGCTGTTTTTT
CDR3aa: CASSLVTGANTGELFF

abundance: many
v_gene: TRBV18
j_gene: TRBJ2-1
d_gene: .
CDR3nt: TGTGCCAGCTCACCGACGGGCTACAATGAGCAGTTCTTC
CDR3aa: CASSPTGYNEQFF

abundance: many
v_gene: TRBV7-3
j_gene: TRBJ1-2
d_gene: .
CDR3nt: TGTGCCAGCAGCGAGGGGGGGAGTGGCTACACCTTC
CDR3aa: CASSEGGSGYTF

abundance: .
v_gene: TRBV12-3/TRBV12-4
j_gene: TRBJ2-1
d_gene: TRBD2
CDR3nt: TGTGCCAGCAGTCCTCGGACTAGCGGGGGAAATAAGTTCTTC
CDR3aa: CASSPRTSGGNKFF

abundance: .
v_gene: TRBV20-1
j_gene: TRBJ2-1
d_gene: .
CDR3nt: TGCAGTGCCTCTCCCCCCACTAGGGGCGACAATGAGCAGTTCTTC
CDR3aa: CSASPPTRGDNEQFF

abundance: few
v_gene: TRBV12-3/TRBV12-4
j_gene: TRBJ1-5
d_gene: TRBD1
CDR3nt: TGTGCCAGCGATGACAGGGAGGATCAGCCCCAGCATTTT
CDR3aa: CASDDREDQPQHF

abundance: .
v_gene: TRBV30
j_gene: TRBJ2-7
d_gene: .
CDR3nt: TGTGCCTGGAGTCAGGGTTTAATCTACGAGCAGTACTTC
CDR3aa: CAWSQGLIYEQYF

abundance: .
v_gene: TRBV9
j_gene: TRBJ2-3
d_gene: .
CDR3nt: TGTGCCAGCAGCGCAGTGACGCCAGATACGCAGTATTTT
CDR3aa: CASSAVTPDTQYF

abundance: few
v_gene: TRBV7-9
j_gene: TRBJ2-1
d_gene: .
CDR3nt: TGTGCCAGCAGCAAGGCTATCATTCCGGCGGAGCAGTTCTTC
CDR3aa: CASSKAIIPAEQFF

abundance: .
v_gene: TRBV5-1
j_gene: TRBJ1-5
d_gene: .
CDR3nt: TGCGCCAGCAGCTTGACGGGTTTGCAGCCCCAGCATTTT
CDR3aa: CASSLTGLQPQHF

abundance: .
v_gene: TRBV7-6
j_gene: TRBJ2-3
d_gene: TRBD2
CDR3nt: TGTGCCAGCAGCCAGACAGCGGGGTATCCAGATACGCAGTATTTT
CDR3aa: CASSQTAGYPDTQYF

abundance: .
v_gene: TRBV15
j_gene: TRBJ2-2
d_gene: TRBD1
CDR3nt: TGTGCCACACAGGGGCACGGGGAGCTGTTTTTT
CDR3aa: CATQGHGELFF

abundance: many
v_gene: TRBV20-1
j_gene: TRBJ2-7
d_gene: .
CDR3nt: TGCAGTGCTAGAGCAGGGGCCTACGAGCAGTACTTC
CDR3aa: CSARAGAYEQYF

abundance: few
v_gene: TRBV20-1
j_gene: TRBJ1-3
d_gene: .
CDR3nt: TGCAGTGCCGGGGGTTCGGGGAATCGGAGGAGAAACACCATATATTTT
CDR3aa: CSAGGSGNRRRNTIYF

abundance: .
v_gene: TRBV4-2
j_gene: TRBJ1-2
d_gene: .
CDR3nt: TGTGCCAGCAGCCAAGACATCGGAAACTATGGCTACACCTTC
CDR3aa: CASSQDIGNYGYTF